This T cell receptor (beta chain) is from a study of T-cell memory formation after mild COVID-19. Study results and limitations: Prior to infection, memory already included some responding clones, suggesting cross-reactive memory joined.

This clonotype has a count of ten or more. The antigen remains undetermined. TCRdb processed the 5' RACE reads anew with MiXCR; each CDR3 protein has one entry. The sample holds around 320,000 distinct CDR3 sequences, less than 20% seen once. The CDR3 has 18 amino acids. The ends were cut back, 1 base at V and 0 bases at J, with 13 bases in the middle. Germline lookup yields CDR1 MDHEN and CDR2 SYDVKM. The chain is built from TRBV28 and TRBJ1-6; D is unresolved. The receptor was isolated from a young man who had mild COVID-19 (a few samples of this study predate the infection). Cell type and time point are not known. The sequenced material came from PBMCs or a T cell subset sorted from them (not recorded which). CDR3 residues: CASSLSRFLSSYNSPLHF. CDR3 nucleotide sequence: TGTGCCAGCAGTTTATCCCGGTTTCTGAGCTCCTATAATTCACCCCTCCACTTT.